The 5 T cell receptor beta chains below were found in one sample sequenced in a study of blood T cells in healthy people across ages. Through a sample-barcoded 5' primer and a J-beta primer mix, a second PCR was run for about 6 to 11 cycles. TCRdb re-analysed the 5' RACE reads in MiXCR, keeping a single row per CDR3 protein. Of 700,000 to 900,000 distinct CDR3 sequences listed, roughly 25% were seen once; the top ten hold 2.5% to 3.5%. These data were also filed under a second study, of T cells of mothers and their children.

Sequenced input: blood. These receptors originate from a boy aged 5-17 years in good health.

This clonotype occurred a few times. V gene TRBV7-9 combines with J gene TRBJ2-5; no firm D call. The CDR3 has 16 amino acids. Germline V gene data show CDR1 as SEHNR and CDR2 as FQNEAQ (reference sequence). V lost 1 base and J lost 2, with 14 bases in between. The CDR3 coding sequence is TGTGCCAGCAGCTTAGAGGTTGGGGATCCACAAGAGACCCAGTACTTC. It encodes CASSLEVGDPQETQYF.

This clonotype was seen a few times. The CDR3 DNA reads TGTGCCAGCATCAGCGTGGACGGGACCCAGTACTTC. It yields the protein CASISVDGTQYF. J is TRBJ2-5 and V is TRBV11-2; D uncertain. This CDR3 is built from 12 residues. Trimming cost V 7 bases and J 7 bases, with 13 bases left between them. The germline CDR1 and CDR2 sequences are SGHAT and FQNNGV.

The genes are TRBV28 and TRBJ1-4; 10 bases fit TRBD1. The CDR3 is 15 residues long. From germline, CDR1 is MDHEN and CDR2 SYDVKM. V lost 6 bases and J lost 3; bases outside the gene matches: 4. Here the CDR3 DNA reads TGTGCCAGCAGCGGGGGGACAGGGGCTAATGAAAAACTGTTTTTT. Protein: CASSGGTGANEKLFF. The full variable domain, in which reference TRBV28 and TRBJ1-4 provide the parts outside the CDR3, is DVKVTQSSRYLVKRTGEKVFLECVQDMDHENMFWYRQDPGLGLRLIYFSYDVKMKEKGDIPEGYSVSREKKERFSLILESASTNQTSMYLCASSGGTGANEKLFFGSGTQLSVL.

V is TRBV15 and J is TRBJ2-3; 7 bases line up with TRBD1. The CDR3 runs 19 residues. Trimming took 4 bases from V and 1 from J; bases not matched to a gene: 17. Germline CDR1 reads LNHNV; CDR2 reads YYDKDF (reference sequence). CDR3 sequence (DNA): TGTGCCACCAGCATGATCCGTTTGGGCAGGGGGACAGGCACAGATACGCAGTATTTT. Protein sequence: CATSMIRLGRGTGTDTQYF.

The chain combines TRBV10-3 with TRBJ2-1; unclear D gene. V was trimmed by 6 bases and J by 0 bases, leaving 12 bases between them. The CDR3 covers 15 residues. Per germline, CDR1 ENHRY and CDR2 SYGVKD. CDR3 DNA: TGTGCCATCAGATCACCGGAAAACTCCTACAATGAGCAGTTCTTC. Its protein product is CAIRSPENSYNEQFF.